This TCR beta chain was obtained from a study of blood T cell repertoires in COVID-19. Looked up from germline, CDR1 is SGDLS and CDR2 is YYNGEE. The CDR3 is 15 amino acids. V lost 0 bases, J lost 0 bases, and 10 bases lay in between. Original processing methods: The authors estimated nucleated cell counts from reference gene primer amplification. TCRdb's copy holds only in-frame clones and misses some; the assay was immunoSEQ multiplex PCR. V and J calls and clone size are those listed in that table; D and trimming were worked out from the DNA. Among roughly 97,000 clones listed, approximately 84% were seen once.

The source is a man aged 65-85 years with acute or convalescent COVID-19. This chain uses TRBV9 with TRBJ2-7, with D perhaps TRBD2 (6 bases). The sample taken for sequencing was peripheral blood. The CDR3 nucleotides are TGTGCCAGCAGCGTAGAGGCGGGGTACTCCTACGAGCAGTACTTC. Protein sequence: CASSVEAGYSYEQYF.